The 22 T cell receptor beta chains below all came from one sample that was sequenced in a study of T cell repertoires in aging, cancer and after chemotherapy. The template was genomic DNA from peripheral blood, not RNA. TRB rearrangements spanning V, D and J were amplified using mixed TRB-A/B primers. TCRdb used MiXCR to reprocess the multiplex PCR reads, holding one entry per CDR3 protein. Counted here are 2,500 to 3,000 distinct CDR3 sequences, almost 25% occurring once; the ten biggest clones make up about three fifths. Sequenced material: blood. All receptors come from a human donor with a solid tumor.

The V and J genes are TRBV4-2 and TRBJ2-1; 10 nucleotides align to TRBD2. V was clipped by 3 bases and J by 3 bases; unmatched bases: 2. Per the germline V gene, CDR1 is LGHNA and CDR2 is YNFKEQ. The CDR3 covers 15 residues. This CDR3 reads CASSQRTSGYNEQFF. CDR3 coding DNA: TGTGCCAGCAGCCAGAGGACTAGCGGCTACAATGAGCAGTTCTTC.

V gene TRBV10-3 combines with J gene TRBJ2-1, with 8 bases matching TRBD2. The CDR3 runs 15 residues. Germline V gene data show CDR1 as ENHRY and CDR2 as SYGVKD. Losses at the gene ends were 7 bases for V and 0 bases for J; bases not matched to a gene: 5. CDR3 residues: CAITGGTHSYNEQFF. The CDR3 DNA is TGTGCCATCACGGGGGGGACTCACTCCTACAATGAGCAGTTCTTC.

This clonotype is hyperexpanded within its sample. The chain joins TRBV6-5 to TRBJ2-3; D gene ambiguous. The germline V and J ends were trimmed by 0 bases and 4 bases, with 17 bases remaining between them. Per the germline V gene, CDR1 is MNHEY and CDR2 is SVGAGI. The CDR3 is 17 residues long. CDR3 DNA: TGTGCCAGCAGTTACTCCTCGGTGGCAGGTTCAGCAGATACGCAGTATTTT. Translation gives CASSYSSVAGSADTQYF.

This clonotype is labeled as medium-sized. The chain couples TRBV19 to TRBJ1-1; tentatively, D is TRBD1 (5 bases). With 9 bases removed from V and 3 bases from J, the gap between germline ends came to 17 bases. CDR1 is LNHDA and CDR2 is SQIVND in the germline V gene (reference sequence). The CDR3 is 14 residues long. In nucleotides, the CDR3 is TGTGCCAGCCTAATTGGGAGGGACGACACTGAAGCTTTCTTT. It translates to CASLIGRDDTEAFF.

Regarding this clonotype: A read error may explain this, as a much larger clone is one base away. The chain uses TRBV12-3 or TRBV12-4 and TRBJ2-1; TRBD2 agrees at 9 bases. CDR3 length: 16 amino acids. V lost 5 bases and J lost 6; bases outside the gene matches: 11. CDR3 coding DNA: TGTGCCAGCAGTCTCCTCGCGGGAGGGCCGGGCAATGAGCAGTTCTTC. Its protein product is CASSLLAGGPGNEQFF.

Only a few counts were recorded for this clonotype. The CDR3 here is CASSIGPSNEQFF. Written as DNA, the CDR3 is TGTGCCAGTAGTATAGGGCCTTCCAATGAGCAGTTCTTC. The chain carries TRBV19 and TRBJ2-1; D is unclear. The CDR3 covers 13 residues. V lost 1 base to trimming and J lost 6 bases, with 7 bases between them. Germline V gives CDR1 LNHDA, CDR2 SQIVND (reference sequence).

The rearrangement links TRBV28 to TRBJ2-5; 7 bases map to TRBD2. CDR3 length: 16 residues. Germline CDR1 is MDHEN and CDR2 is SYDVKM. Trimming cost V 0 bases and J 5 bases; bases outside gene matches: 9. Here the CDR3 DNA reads TGTGCCAGCAGTTTATGGGGGGGGACCTCGGGGGAGACCCAGTACTTC. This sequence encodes CASSLWGGTSGETQYF.

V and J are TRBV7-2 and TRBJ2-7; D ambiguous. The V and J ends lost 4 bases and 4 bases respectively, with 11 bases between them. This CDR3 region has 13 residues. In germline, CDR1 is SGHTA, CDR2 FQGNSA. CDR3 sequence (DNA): TGTGCCAGCAGCTACGGTAACAAGTACGAGCAGTACTTC. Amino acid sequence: CASSYGNKYEQYF.

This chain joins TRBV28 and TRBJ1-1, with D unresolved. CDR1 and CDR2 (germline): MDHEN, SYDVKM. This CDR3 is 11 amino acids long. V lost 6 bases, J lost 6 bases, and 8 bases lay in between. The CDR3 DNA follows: TGTGCCAGCAGGTATGGCCCTGAAGCTTTCTTT. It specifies CASRYGPEAFF. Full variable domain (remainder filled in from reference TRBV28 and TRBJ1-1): DVKVTQSSRYLVKRTGEKVFLECVQDMDHENMFWYRQDPGLGLRLIYFSYDVKMKEKGDIPEGYSVSREKKERFSLILESASTNQTSMYLCASRYGPEAFFGQGTRLTVV.

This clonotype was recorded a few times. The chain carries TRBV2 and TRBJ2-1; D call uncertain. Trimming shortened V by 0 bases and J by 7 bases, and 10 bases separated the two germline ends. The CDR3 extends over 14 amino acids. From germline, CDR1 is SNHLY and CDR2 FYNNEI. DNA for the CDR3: TGTGCCAGCAGTGAAGCTAGGCCGGAAAATGAGCAGTTCTTC. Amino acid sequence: CASSEARPENEQFF.

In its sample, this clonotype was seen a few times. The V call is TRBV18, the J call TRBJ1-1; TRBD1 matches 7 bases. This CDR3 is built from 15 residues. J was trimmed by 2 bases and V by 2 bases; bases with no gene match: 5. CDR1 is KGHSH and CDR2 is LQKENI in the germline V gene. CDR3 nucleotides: TGTGCCAGCTCACCAATTGGACAGGATAACACTGAAGCTTTCTTT. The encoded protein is CASSPIGQDNTEAFF.

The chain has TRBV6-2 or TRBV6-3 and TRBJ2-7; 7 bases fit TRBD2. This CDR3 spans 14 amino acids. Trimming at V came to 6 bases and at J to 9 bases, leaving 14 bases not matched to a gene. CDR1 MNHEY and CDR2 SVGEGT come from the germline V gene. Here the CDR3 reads CASRETSASVAQYF. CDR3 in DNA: TGTGCCAGCAGGGAAACTAGCGCTTCTGTGGCGCAGTACTTC.

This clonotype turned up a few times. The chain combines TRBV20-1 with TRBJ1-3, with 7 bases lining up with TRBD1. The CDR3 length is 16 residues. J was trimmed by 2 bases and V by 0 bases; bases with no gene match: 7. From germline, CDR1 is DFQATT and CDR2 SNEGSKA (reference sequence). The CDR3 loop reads CSARETTGRTGNTIYF. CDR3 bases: TGCAGTGCTAGAGAGACGACAGGGAGGACTGGAAACACCATATATTTT.

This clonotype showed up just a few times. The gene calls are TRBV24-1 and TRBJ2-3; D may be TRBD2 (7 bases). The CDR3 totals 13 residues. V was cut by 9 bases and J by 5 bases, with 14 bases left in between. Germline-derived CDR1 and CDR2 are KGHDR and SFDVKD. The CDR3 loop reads CATEGGSGDTQYF. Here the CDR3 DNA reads TGTGCCACCGAGGGGGGGAGCGGAGATACGCAGTATTTT.

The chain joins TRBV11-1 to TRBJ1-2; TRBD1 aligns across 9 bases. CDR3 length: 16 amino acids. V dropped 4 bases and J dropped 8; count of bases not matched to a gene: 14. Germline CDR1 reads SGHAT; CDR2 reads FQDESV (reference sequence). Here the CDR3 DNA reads TGTGCCAGCAGCTCCTCCGGGACAGGGATTGGTGGGGGCTACACCTTC. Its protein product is CASSSSGTGIGGGYTF. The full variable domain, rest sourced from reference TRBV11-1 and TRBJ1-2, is EAEVAQSPRYKITEKSQAVAFWCDPISGHATLYWYRQILGQGPELLVQFQDESVVDDSQLPKDRFSAERLKGVDSTLKIQPAELGDSAMYLCASSSSGTGIGGGYTFGSGTRLTVV.

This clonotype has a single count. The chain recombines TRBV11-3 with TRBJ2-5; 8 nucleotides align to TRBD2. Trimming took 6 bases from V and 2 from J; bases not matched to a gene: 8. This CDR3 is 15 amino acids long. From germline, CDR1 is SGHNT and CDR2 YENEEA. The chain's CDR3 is CASSFSGGQQETQYF. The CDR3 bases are TGTGCCAGCAGTTTCAGCGGGGGACAACAAGAGACCCAGTACTTC.

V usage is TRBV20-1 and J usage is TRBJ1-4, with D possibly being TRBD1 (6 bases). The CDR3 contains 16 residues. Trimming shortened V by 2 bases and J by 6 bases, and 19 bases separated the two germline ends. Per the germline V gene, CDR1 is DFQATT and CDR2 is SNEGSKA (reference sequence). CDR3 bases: TGCAGTGCTAGATCTCGCGGGGGCAGGGCGGATGAAAAACTGTTTTTT. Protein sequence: CSARSRGGRADEKLFF.

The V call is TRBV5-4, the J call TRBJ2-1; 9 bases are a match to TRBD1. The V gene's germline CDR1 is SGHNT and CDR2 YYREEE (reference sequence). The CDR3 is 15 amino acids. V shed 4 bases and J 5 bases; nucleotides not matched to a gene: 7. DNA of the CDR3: TGTGCCAGCAGCAGGGGACAGGGAACAAACAATGAGCAGTTCTTC. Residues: CASSRGQGTNNEQFF.

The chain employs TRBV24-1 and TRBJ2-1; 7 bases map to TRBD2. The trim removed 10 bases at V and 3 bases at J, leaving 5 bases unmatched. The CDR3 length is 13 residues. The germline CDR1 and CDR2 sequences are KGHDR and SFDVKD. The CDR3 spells CATSGTDYNEQFF. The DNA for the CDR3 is TGTGCCACGAGCGGGACCGACTACAATGAGCAGTTCTTC.

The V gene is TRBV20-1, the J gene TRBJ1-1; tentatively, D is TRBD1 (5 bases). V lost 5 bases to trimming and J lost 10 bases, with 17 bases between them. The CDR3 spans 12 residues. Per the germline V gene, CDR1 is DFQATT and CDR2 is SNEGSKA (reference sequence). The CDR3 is CSAFDGDGAAFF. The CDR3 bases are TGCAGTGCTTTTGACGGCGACGGGGCAGCTTTCTTT.

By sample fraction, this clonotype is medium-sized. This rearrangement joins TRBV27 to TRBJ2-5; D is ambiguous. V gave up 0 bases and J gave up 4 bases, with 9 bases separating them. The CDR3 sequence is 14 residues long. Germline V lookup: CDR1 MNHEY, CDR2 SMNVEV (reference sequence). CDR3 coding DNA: TGTGCCAGCAGTTTATCGCTCGGCGCAGAGACCCAGTACTTC. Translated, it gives CASSLSLGAETQYF.

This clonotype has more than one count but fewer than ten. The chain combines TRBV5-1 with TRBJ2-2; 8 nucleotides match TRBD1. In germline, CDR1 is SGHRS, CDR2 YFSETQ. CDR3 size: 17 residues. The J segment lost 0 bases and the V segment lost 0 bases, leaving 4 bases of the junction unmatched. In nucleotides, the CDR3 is TGCGCCAGCAGCTTGGACAGGGGGTCCGCGAACACCGGGGAGCTGTTTTTT. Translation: CASSLDRGSANTGELFF.